This paragraph reports one T cell receptor beta chain. V shed 1 base and J 8 bases; nucleotides not matched to a gene: 14. The germline gives CDR1 LGHNA, CDR2 YNFKEQ. The length of the CDR3 is 18 residues. The authors ran the immunoSEQ assay, v3.0, at survey level. Method: immunoSEQ multiplex PCR; TCRdb's copy keeps in-frame clones and lacks some. The data show under 50,000 clones, less than 90% seen once. The data belong to a study of long-term antiretroviral therapy in people with HIV. This sequence joins TRBV4-2 and TRBJ2-1; TRBD2 matches at 10 bases. The sequence was obtained from a woman aged 18-29 years with HIV. The sequences come from unsorted PBMCs, collected just before starting antiretroviral therapy. The CDR3 DNA is TGTGCCAGCAGCCAAGTCTTAGGACTAGCGGCCCCCCGGGATGAGCAGTTCTTC. It is translated as CASSQVLGLAAPRDEQFF.